Following are 5 T cell receptor beta chains from one sample sequenced in a study of cytomegalovirus exposure and HLA in healthy donors. PCR amplification relied on 60 Vbeta primers (plus 13 Jbeta primers). Repertoires were generated with immunoSEQ multiplex PCR, while TCRdb's copy carries only in-frame clones and drops some. Of about 190,000 clones listed, over 70% are singletons. The sample consisted of PBMCs. Every receptor here comes from a man in his fifties in good health and CMV-seronegative.

The J gene is TRBJ1-2, the V gene TRBV7-6; weak D call: TRBD1 (5 bases). V lost 1 base, J lost 7 bases, and 10 bases lay in between. Germline V CDR1 and CDR2: SGHVS, FNYEAQ. The CDR3 covers 13 residues. The CDR3 region has the DNA TGTGCCAGCAGCTTAGACAGGAAGGCTGGCTACACCTTC. It yields the protein CASSLDRKAGYTF.

V gene TRBV9 combines with J gene TRBJ2-3; TRBD1 aligns across 10 bases. The V and J ends lost 0 bases and 9 bases, in that order; junction bases with no gene match: 7. There are 15 residues in the CDR3. In germline, CDR1 is SGDLS, CDR2 YYNGEE. The CDR3: CASSVGGTGVETQYF. The CDR3 DNA is TGTGCCAGCAGCGTAGGAGGGACAGGGGTTGAGACGCAGTATTTT.

CDR3 protein: CASGVGTSGGQTQYF. CDR3 in DNA: TGTGCCAGTGGAGTGGGGACTAGCGGGGGGCAGACCCAGTACTTC. This sequence joins TRBV6-1 and TRBJ2-5; 15 bases are a match to TRBD2. After removal of 9 bases from V and 6 bases from J, the junction contained 8 bases not matched to a gene. This CDR3 is 15 amino acids long. Germline CDR1 reads MNHNS; CDR2 reads SASEGT.

The chain has TRBV6-1 and TRBJ1-5; D unresolved. Between the trimmed V and J ends, which lost 0 bases and 0 bases, there was a span of 12 bases. Germline V gene lookup returns CDR1 MNHNS and CDR2 SASEGT. This CDR3 is 17 amino acids long. The CDR3 DNA is TGTGCCAGCAGTGAAGCTGTAGCGGGCTTTAGCAATCAGCCCCAGCATTTT. It specifies CASSEAVAGFSNQPQHF.

The table lists this clone with a count of one. The chain recombines TRBV4-1 with TRBJ1-5; possibly TRBD1 for D (6 bases). This CDR3 spans 15 amino acids. Trimming left V 1 base short and J 7 bases short, with 14 bases between. Germline CDR1 is MGHRA and CDR2 is YSYEKL. The CDR3 reads CASSQALQGSQPQHF. CDR3 nucleotide sequence: TGCGCCAGCAGCCAAGCTTTGCAGGGGAGCCAGCCCCAGCATTTT.